The 5 T cell receptor beta chains given below trace back to one sample, sequenced in a study of T cell repertoires in cytomegalovirus infection. TCRdb used MiXCR to reprocess the reads, holding one entry per CDR3 protein. Of about 770,000 distinct CDR3 sequences in the sample, almost 30% were seen once. These receptors' antigens are unknown. This material consisted of cultured CD8+ T cells from PBMCs, taken from culture after CMV antigen stimulation. The receptors here all came from a human donor in good health (CMV status not recorded). Some clones in this sample may be carry-over from other donors' samples.

In this sample, this clonotype turned up many times. Written as DNA, the CDR3 is TGCGCCAGCAGCGGGCACCTGGGGAGCAACACTGAAGCTTTCTTT. Its protein product is CASSGHLGSNTEAFF. The rearrangement uses TRBV4-1 and TRBJ1-1; no reliable D call. The length of the CDR3 is 15 residues. Trimming cost V 5 bases and J 2 bases, with 15 bases left between them. CDR1 MGHRA and CDR2 YSYEKL come from the germline V gene.

The gene calls are TRBV4-3 and TRBJ2-2; D not resolved. Germline V gene sequence: CDR1 LGHNA, CDR2 YSLEER. The V gene lost 2 bases and the J gene lost 7 bases, with 17 bases spanning the gap. The CDR3 contains 16 residues. This CDR3 reads CASSQNSSDTYGELFF. CDR3 DNA: TGCGCCAGCAGCCAAAACTCCTCCGACACTTACGGGGAGCTGTTTTTT.

The V call is TRBV7-9, the J call TRBJ1-6, with D unresolved. Per the germline V gene, CDR1 is SEHNR and CDR2 is FQNEAQ (reference sequence). V lost 4 bases and J lost 1, with 11 bases in between. The CDR3 contains 16 residues. The CDR3 here is CASSSYSGSYNSPLHF. The CDR3 DNA reads TGTGCCAGCAGCTCCTACAGTGGGTCCTATAATTCACCCCTCCACTTT.

This clonotype was recorded a few times. The limits of the CDR3 on the DNA are not certain, so only TCRdb's listed CDR3 is given. The chain links TRBV6-1 to TRBJ1-3; the DNA was not used to check the table's D call, TRBD1. Germline CDR1 and CDR2: MNHNS and SASEGT. The CDR3 is made up of 14 amino acids, end residues included. CDR3 loop: CASSSGVPGNTIYF.

J is TRBJ2-7 and V is TRBV7-6; 7 bases map to TRBD1. Germline V CDR1 and CDR2: SGHVS, FNYEAQ. This CDR3 has 14 amino acids. Germline trimming cut 5 bases from V and 3 bases from J; bases unmatched to any gene: 7. For the CDR3, the DNA is TGTGCCAGCAGCCCACACGACAGGGACTACGAGCAGTACTTC. Translated, it gives CASSPHDRDYEQYF.